The rows below give T cell receptor beta chains drawn from one sample of a study of a mutant IDH1 vaccine in newly diagnosed glioma. No antigen has been identified for these receptors. Sequenced by immunoSEQ multiplex PCR; TCRdb stores in-frame clones only, minus some. Of tens of thousands of clones listed, about 81% are singletons. This specimen was PBMCs, taken from a glioma patient whose treatment included an IDH1 peptide vaccine. The receptors here all came from a woman aged 35 to 49 with glioma. Some clones in this sample may be carry-over from other donors' samples. Each CDR3 is given with its conserved first and last residue. The D gene is left open where the match is weak. Size values are once, few and many counts, or a class for expanded clones, and some rows have none.

TRBD2	.	TRBV7-3	TRBJ2-1	CASSGVAGEGNEQFF	TGTGCCAGCTCAGGGGTAGCGGGGGAGGGAAATGAGCAGTTCTTC
.	medium-sized	TRBV4-1	TRBJ1-4	CASSQEEARGGEKLFF	TGCGCCAGCAGCCAAGAGGAGGCCAGGGGTGGTGAAAAACTGTTTTTT
TRBD2	once	TRBV7-9	TRBJ2-4	CASSQRALAGGRKNIQYF	TGTGCCAGCAGCCAGAGGGCACTAGCGGGGGGGAGAAAAAACATTCAGTACTTC
.	few	TRBV30	TRBJ1-2	CAWSVRANYGYTF	TGTGCCTGGAGTGTACGAGCTAACTATGGCTACACCTTC
.	.	TRBV10-3	TRBJ1-6	CAISEGPGSYNSPLHF	TGTGCCATCAGCGAGGGCCCAGGGTCCTATAATTCACCCCTCCACTTT
TRBD1	.	TRBV30	TRBJ2-2	CAWSVGQVNTGELFF	TGTGCCTGGAGTGTCGGACAGGTTAACACCGGGGAGCTGTTTTTT
.	.	TRBV6-1	TRBJ1-2	CASSTRDGSNYGYTF	TGTGCCAGCAGTACCCGGGACGGGTCTAACTATGGCTACACCTTC
TRBD2	.	TRBV18	TRBJ2-7	CASSSTTSGRSYEQYF	TGTGCCAGCTCATCGACGACTAGCGGGCGATCCTACGAGCAGTACTTC
.	.	TRBV5-4	TRBJ2-1	CASSLATTLTADEQFF	TGTGCCAGCAGCTTAGCGACGACCTTAACCGCCGATGAGCAGTTCTTC
TRBD2	.	TRBV6-5	TRBJ2-7	CASRRLAGYEQYF	TGTGCCAGCAGACGACTAGCGGGCTACGAGCAGTACTTC
.	.	TRBV4-1	TRBJ1-3	CASSQDGRGSGNTIYF	TGCGCCAGCAGCCAAGATGGCAGAGGGTCTGGAAACACCATATATTTT
TRBD1	few	TRBV7-8	TRBJ1-1	CASSFSGQGDTEAFF	TGTGCCAGCAGCTTCTCAGGACAGGGGGACACTGAAGCTTTCTTT
TRBD1	.	TRBV6-5	TRBJ1-4	CASSQGVGEKLFF	TGTGCCAGCAGCCAGGGGGTGGGTGAAAAACTGTTTTTT
TRBD1	.	TRBV11-2	TRBJ2-3	CASNTGTGLTDTQYF	TGTGCCAGCAACACCGGGACAGGATTAACAGATACGCAGTATTTT
.	few	TRBV10-3	TRBJ1-1	CAISDGTEAFF	TGTGCCATCAGTGACGGCACTGAAGCTTTCTTT
TRBD1	.	TRBV19	TRBJ1-6	CASGTGRTPLHF	TGTGCCAGCGGGACAGGGAGGACACCCCTCCACTTT
.	.	TRBV5-4	TRBJ2-3	CASSLGVGSTDTQYF	TGTGCCAGCAGCTTGGGGGTGGGATCCACAGATACGCAGTATTTT
TRBD2	.	TRBV5-1	TRBJ2-1	CASSIPVSGGEQFF	TGCGCCAGCAGCATCCCTGTATCGGGGGGGGAGCAGTTCTTC
TRBD1	.	TRBV6-5	TRBJ2-7	CASSPDREVYEQYF	TGTGCCAGCAGTCCGGACAGGGAGGTCTACGAGCAGTACTTC
.	.	TRBV7-2	TRBJ2-5	CASSPRQQTQETQYF	TGTGCCAGCAGCCCCAGGCAACAGACCCAAGAGACCCAGTACTTC
TRBD1	once	TRBV6-6	TRBJ2-5	CASVRGRKETQYF	TGTGCCAGCGTCAGGGGGCGTAAGGAGACCCAGTACTTC
.	.	TRBV5-1	TRBJ1-1	CASSQLGGLGTEAFF	TGCGCCAGCAGCCAACTCGGGGGGCTGGGCACTGAAGCTTTCTTT
.	.	TRBV4-3	TRBJ2-3	CASSQDLHEYDTQYF	TGCGCCAGCAGCCAAGATCTGCACGAATATGATACGCAGTATTTT
TRBD1	.	TRBV19	TRBJ1-5	CASTKDRDGNQPQHF	TGTGCCAGTACTAAGGACAGGGACGGCAATCAGCCCCAGCATTTT
.	once	TRBV7-9	TRBJ1-1	CASSSIRGDRRRTEAFF	TGTGCCAGCAGCTCCATAAGGGGGGATCGGCGGCGGACTGAAGCTTTCTTT
TRBD2	.	TRBV30	TRBJ2-2	CAWGGLAWTGELFF	TGTGCCTGGGGTGGACTAGCGTGGACCGGGGAGCTGTTTTTT
TRBD2	.	TRBV2	TRBJ2-1	CASSAEKRGYNEQFF	TGTGCCAGCAGTGCTGAAAAGCGGGGTTACAATGAGCAGTTCTTC
.	.	TRBV19	TRBJ1-2	CASSIGTGSLYGYTF	TGTGCCAGTAGTATTGGTACAGGGTCTCTCTATGGCTACACCTTC
TRBD1	few	TRBV6-1	TRBJ1-5	CASSPGQGVIQPQHF	TGTGCCAGCAGCCCGGGACAGGGGGTTATTCAGCCCCAGCATTTT
.	few	TRBV10-1	TRBJ1-1	CASSESSWARRTEAFF	TGCGCCAGCAGTGAGTCGAGCTGGGCTCGTAGGACTGAAGCTTTCTTT
TRBD1	once	TRBV2	TRBJ2-3	CASEPGTEVDTQYF	TGTGCCAGCGAGCCCGGGACAGAGGTAGATACGCAGTATTTT
.	.	TRBV7-2	TRBJ1-1	CASSFTPQVTEAFF	TGTGCCAGCAGCTTCACACCTCAGGTGACTGAAGCTTTCTTT
.	.	TRBV5-4	TRBJ1-4	CASSFDGQSNEKLFF	TGTGCCAGCAGCTTCGACGGACAGTCTAATGAAAAACTGTTTTTT
TRBD2	once	TRBV18	TRBJ2-2	CASSPSGGADGELFF	TGTGCCAGCTCACCGAGCGGGGGGGCCGACGGGGAGCTGTTTTTT
.	.	TRBV2	TRBJ2-2	CASDSPVGAGELFF	TGTGCCAGCGACAGCCCCGTTGGGGCCGGGGAGCTGTTTTTT
.	.	TRBV19	TRBJ1-1	CASSPQILGHMNTEAFF	TGTGCCAGTAGTCCTCAGATCCTCGGACACATGAACACTGAAGCTTTCTTT
TRBD1	.	TRBV11-2	TRBJ2-3	CASSLKQGDTQYF	TGTGCCAGCAGCTTAAAACAGGGGGATACGCAGTATTTT
.	few	TRBV9	TRBJ2-1	CASSPWTTPNEQFF	TGTGCCAGCAGCCCATGGACTACGCCAAATGAGCAGTTCTTC
TRBD2	.	TRBV4-3	TRBJ2-3	CASSQARSSGVTQYF	TGCGCCAGCAGCCAAGCCCGGTCTAGCGGGGTAACGCAGTATTTT
TRBD1	.	TRBV7-8	TRBJ1-2	CASSLHGQGDYGYTF	TGTGCCAGCAGCTTGCACGGACAGGGGGACTATGGCTACACCTTC
.	.	TRBV19	TRBJ1-1	CASKFWGADTEAFF	TGTGCCAGTAAATTTTGGGGCGCGGACACTGAAGCTTTCTTT
.	.	TRBV5-1	TRBJ1-3	CASSATNGNTIYF	TGCGCCAGCAGCGCGACCAACGGAAACACCATATATTTT
.	.	TRBV7-8	TRBJ1-5	CASSRDGFSNQPQHF	TGTGCCAGCAGCCGAGATGGGTTTAGCAATCAGCCCCAGCATTTT
TRBD1	.	TRBV27	TRBJ1-2	CASSLGAGQGYGYTF	TGTGCCAGCAGTTTAGGGGCGGGACAGGGGTATGGCTACACCTTC
.	once	TRBV5-6	TRBJ1-1	CASSPYGNTEAFF	TGTGCCAGCAGCCCCTATGGGAACACTGAAGCTTTCTTT
.	.	TRBV7-6	TRBJ2-7	CASSFTGTGTYEQYF	TGTGCCAGCAGCTTTACCGGGACTGGAACCTACGAGCAGTACTTC
.	few	TRBV5-1	TRBJ1-3	CASSPEPSGNTIYF	TGCGCCAGCAGCCCCGAACCTAGCGGAAACACCATATATTTT